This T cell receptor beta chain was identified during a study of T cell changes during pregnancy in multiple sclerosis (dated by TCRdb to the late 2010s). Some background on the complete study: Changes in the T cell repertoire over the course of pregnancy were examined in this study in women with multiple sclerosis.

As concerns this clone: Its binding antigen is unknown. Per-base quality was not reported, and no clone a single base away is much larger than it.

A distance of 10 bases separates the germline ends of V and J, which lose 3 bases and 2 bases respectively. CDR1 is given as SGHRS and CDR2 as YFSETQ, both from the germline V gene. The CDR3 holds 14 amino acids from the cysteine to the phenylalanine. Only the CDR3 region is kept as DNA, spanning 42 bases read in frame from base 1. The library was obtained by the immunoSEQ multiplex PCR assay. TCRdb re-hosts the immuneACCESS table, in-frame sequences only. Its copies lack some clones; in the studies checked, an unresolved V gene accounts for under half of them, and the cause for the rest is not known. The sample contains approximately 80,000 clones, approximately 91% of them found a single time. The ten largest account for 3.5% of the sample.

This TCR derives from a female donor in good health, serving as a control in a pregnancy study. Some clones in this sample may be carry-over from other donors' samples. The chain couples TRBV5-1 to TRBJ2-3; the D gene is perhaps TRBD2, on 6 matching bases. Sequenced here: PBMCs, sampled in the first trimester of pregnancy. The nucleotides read TGCGCCAGCAGCTGGCGGGACCCCACAGATACGCAGTATTTT. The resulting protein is CASSWRDPTDTQYF.